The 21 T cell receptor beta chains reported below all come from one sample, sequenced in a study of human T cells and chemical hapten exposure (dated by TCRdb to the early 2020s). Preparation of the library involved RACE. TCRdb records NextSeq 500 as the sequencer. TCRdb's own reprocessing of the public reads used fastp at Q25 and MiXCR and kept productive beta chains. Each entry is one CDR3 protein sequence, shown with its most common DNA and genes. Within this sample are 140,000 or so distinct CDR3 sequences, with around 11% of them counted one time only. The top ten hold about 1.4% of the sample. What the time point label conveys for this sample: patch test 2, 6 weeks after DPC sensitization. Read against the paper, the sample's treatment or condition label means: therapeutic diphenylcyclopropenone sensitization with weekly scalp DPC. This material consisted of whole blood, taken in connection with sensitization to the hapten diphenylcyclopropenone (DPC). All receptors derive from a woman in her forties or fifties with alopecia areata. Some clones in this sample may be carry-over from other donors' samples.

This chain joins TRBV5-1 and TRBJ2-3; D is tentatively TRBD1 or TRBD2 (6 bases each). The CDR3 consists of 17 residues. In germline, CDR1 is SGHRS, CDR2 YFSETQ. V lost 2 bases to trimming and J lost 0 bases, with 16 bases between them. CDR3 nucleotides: TGCGCCAGCAGCTTAATCCCGGGGGACATAAGCACAGATACGCAGTATTTT. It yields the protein CASSLIPGDISTDTQYF.

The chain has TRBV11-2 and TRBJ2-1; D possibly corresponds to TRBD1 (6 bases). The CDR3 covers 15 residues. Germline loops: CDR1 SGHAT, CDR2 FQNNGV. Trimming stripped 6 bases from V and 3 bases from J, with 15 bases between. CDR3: CASRYGQGRYNEQFF. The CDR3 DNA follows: TGTGCCAGCAGGTACGGGCAGGGGCGCTACAATGAGCAGTTCTTC.

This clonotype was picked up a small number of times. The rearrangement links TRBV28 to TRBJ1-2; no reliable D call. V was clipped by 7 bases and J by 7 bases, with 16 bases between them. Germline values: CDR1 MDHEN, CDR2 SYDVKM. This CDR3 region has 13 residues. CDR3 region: CASTITVEAGYTF. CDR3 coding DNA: TGTGCCAGCACCATTACCGTCGAAGCTGGCTACACCTTC.

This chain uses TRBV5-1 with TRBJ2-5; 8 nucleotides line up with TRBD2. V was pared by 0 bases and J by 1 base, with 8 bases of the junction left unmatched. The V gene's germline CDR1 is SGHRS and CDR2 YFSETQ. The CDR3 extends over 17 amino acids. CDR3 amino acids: CASSLGNSLAAQETQYF. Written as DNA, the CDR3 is TGCGCCAGCAGCTTGGGAAACTCACTAGCGGCCCAAGAGACCCAGTACTTC.

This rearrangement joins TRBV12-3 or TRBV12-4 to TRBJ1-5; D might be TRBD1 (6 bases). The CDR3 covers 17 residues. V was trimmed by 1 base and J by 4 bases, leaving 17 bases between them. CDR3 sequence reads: CASSLVAGQSRNQPQHF. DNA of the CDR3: TGTGCCAGCAGTTTAGTAGCCGGACAGTCCAGAAATCAGCCCCAGCATTTT.

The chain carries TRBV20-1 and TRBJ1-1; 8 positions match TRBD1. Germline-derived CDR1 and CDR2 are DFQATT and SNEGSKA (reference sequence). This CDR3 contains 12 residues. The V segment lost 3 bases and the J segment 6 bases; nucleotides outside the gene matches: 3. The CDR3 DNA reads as TGCAGTGCTAGGGACAGGGTGGCTGAAGCTTTCTTT. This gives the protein CSARDRVAEAFF.

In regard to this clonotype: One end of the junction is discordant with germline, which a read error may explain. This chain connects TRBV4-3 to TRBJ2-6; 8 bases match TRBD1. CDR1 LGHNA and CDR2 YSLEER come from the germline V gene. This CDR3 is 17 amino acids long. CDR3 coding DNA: TGCGCCAGCAGCCAAACCGCAGGGGGCTCAGGGGCCAACGTCCTGATTTTC. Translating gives CASSQTAGGSGANVLIF.

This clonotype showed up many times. CDR3 bases: TGTGCCAGCAGCCCCGGAGACAGGGCCAATCAGCCCCAGCATTTT. It yields the protein CASSPGDRANQPQHF. The J gene is TRBJ1-5, the V gene TRBV7-9; 7 positions agree with TRBD1. Germline CDR1 SEHNR, CDR2 FQNEAQ (reference sequence). The CDR3 spans 15 residues. Trimming took 5 bases from V and 3 from J; bases not matched to a gene: 7.

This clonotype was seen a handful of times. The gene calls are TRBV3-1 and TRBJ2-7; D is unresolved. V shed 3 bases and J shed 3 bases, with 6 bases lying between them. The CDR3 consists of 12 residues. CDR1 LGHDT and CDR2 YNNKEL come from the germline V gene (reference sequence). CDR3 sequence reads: CASSQSGYEQYF. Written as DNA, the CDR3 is TGTGCCAGCAGCCAGTCAGGCTACGAGCAGTACTTC.

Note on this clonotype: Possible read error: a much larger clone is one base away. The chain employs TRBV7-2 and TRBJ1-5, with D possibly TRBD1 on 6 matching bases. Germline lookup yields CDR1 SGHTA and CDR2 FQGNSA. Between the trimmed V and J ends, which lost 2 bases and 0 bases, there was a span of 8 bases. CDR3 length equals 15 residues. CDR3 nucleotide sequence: TGTGCCAGCAGCTTATACAGGGATAGCAATCAGCCCCAGCATTTT. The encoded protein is CASSLYRDSNQPQHF.

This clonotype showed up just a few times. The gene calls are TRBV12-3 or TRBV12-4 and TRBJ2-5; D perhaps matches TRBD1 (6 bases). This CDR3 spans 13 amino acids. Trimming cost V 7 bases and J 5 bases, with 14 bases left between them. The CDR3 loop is CASKITGSETQYF. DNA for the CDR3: TGTGCCAGCAAAATTACAGGGTCGGAGACCCAGTACTTC.

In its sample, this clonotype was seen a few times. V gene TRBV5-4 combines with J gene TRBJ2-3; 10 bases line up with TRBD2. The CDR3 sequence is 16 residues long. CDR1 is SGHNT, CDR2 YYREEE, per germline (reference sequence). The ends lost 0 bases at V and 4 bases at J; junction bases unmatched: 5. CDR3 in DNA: TGTGCCAGCAGCTTGGCCTTAGCGGGAGGAGCAGATACGCAGTATTTT. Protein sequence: CASSLALAGGADTQYF. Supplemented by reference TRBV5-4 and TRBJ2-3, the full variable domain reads ETGVTQSPTHLIKTRGQQVTLRCSSQSGHNTVSWYQQALGQGPQFIFQYYREEENGRGNFPPRFSGLQFPNYSSELNVNALELDDSALYLCASSLALAGGADTQYFGPGTRLTVL.

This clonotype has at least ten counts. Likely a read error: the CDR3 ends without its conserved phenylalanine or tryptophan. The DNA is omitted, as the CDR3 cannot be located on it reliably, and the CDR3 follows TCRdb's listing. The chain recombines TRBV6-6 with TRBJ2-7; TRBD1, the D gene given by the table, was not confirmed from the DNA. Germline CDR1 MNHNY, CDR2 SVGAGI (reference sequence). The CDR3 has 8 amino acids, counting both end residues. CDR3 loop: CASSLGLG.

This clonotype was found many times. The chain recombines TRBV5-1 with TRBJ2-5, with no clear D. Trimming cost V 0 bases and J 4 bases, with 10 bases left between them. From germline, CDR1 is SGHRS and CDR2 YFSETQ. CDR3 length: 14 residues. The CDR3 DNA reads TGCGCCAGCAGCTTGGGGGCAGCGATAGAGACCCAGTACTTC. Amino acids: CASSLGAAIETQYF.

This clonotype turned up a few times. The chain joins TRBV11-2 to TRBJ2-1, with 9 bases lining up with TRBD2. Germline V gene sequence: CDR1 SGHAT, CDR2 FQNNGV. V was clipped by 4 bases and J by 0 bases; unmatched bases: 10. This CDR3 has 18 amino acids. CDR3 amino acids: CASSSRGSGGSSYNEQFF. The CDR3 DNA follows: TGTGCCAGCAGCTCCCGGGGTAGCGGGGGTAGCTCCTACAATGAGCAGTTCTTC.

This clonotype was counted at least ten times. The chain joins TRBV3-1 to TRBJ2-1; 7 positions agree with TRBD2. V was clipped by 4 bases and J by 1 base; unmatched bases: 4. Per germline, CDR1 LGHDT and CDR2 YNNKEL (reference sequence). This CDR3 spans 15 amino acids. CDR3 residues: CASSPSGTSYNEQFF. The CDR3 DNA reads TGTGCCAGCAGCCCTAGCGGAACATCCTACAATGAGCAGTTCTTC.

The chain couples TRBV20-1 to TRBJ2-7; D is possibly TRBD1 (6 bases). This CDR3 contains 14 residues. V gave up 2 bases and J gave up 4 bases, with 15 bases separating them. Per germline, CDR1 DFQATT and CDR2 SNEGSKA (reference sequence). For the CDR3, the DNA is TGCAGTGCTAGAAACGACAGGCCCCCTTACGAGCAGTACTTC. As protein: CSARNDRPPYEQYF.

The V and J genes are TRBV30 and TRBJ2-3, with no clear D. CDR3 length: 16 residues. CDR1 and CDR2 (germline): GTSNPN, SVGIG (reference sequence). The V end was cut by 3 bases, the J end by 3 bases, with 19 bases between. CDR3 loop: CAWSKSPPLITDTQYF. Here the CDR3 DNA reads TGTGCCTGGAGCAAGTCCCCCCCCTTAATTACAGATACGCAGTATTTT.

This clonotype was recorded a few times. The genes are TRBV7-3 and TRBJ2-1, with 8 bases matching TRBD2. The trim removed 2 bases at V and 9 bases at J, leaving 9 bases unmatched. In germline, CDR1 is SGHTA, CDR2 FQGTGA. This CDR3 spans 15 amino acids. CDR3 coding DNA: TGTGCCAGCAGCTTAGCGGGAGGCCGGGGAAGTGAGCAGTTCTTC. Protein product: CASSLAGGRGSEQFF.

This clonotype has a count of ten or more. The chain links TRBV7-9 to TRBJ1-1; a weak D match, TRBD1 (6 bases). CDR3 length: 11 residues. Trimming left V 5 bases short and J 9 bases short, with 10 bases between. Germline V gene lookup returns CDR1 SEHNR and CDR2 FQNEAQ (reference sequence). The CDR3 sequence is CASSPGTKAFF. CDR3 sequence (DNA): TGTGCCAGCAGCCCAGGGACAAAAGCTTTCTTT.

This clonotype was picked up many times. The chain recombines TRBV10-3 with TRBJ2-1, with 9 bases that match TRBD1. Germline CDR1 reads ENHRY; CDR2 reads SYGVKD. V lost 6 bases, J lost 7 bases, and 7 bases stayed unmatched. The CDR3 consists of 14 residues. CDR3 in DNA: TGTGCCATCAGGGGACAGGGAAAGGTAAATGAGCAGTTCTTC. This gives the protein CAIRGQGKVNEQFF.